Listed below are T cell receptor beta chains from one sample, sequenced in a study of shared T cell receptors in the human thymus. Using immunoSEQ multiplex PCR, the repertoire was profiled, and TCRdb retains in-frame clones only, with some absent. The repertoire consists of just under 550,000 clones, with around 82% occurring once and the leading ten covering about 0.013%. These data also featured in a second study, about human thymus T cells.

Sequenced: thymocytes. All receptors come from a boy younger than two with a congenital heart defect. Each CDR3 is given with its conserved first and last residue. The order of the fields is V gene, J gene, CDR3 length, CDR3 protein.

v_call: TRBV19; j_call: TRBJ2-7; cdr3_length: 13; cdr3_aa: CASQSRQGDEQYF
v_call: TRBV5-1; j_call: TRBJ2-1; cdr3_length: 11; cdr3_aa: CASSLGTRCFF
v_call: TRBV6-5; j_call: TRBJ2-1; cdr3_length: 15; cdr3_aa: CANKNPGLAGGRQFF
v_call: TRBV14; j_call: TRBJ2-1; cdr3_length: 16; cdr3_aa: CASSPLDRVGYNEQFF
v_call: TRBV13; j_call: TRBJ1-5; cdr3_length: 15; cdr3_aa: CASSLGLGRDQPQHF
v_call: TRBV23-1; j_call: TRBJ2-1; cdr3_length: 18; cdr3_aa: CASSQSRRDWGSYNEQFF
v_call: TRBV9; j_call: TRBJ2-1; cdr3_length: 23; cdr3_aa: CASSVSRDRGGPPSGSSYNEQFF
v_call: TRBV5-6; j_call: TRBJ2-5; cdr3_length: 16; cdr3_aa: CASSLSDRGTRETQYF
v_call: TRBV27; j_call: TRBJ1-2; cdr3_length: 14; cdr3_aa: CATRPGEGSLGYTF
v_call: TRBV4-3; j_call: TRBJ2-7; cdr3_length: 15; cdr3_aa: CASSQGKRDIHEQYF
v_call: TRBV4-2; j_call: TRBJ2-5; cdr3_length: 16; cdr3_aa: CASSRKSGTRRETQYF
v_call: TRBV7-4; j_call: TRBJ2-2; cdr3_length: 13; cdr3_aa: CAEREGNTGELFF
v_call: TRBV28; j_call: TRBJ2-1; cdr3_length: 12; cdr3_aa: CASSSTRNEQFF
v_call: TRBV20-1; j_call: TRBJ1-4; cdr3_length: 9; cdr3_aa: CSPKRGGPF
v_call: TRBV5-4; j_call: TRBJ2-2; cdr3_length: 17; cdr3_aa: CASSQDTGVGNTGELFF
v_call: TRBV4-1; j_call: TRBJ2-7; cdr3_length: 20; cdr3_aa: CASSQDGAGQGPGLGAEQYF
v_call: TRBV29-1; j_call: TRBJ2-1; cdr3_length: 15; cdr3_aa: CSVVGRGGGVNEQFF
v_call: TRBV6-4; j_call: TRBJ2-1; cdr3_length: 14; cdr3_aa: CASSERGGRNEQFF
v_call: TRBV5-3; j_call: TRBJ2-1; cdr3_length: 17; cdr3_aa: CARSNGTSGSSYNEQFF
v_call: TRBV5-6; j_call: TRBJ1-6; cdr3_length: 13; cdr3_aa: CASSFPGFSPLHF
v_call: TRBV28; j_call: TRBJ1-2; cdr3_length: 16; cdr3_aa: CASSLWTARDAYGYTF
v_call: TRBV4-3; j_call: TRBJ2-5; cdr3_length: 15; cdr3_aa: CASSPGPGGRETQYF
v_call: TRBV6-1; j_call: TRBJ1-2; cdr3_length: 14; cdr3_aa: CASTPNRDSYGYTF
v_call: TRBV2; j_call: TRBJ2-1; cdr3_length: 16; cdr3_aa: CASSEGGQLPGNEQFF
v_call: TRBV7-4; j_call: TRBJ2-1; cdr3_length: 13; cdr3_aa: CATSGPPYNEQFF
v_call: TRBV28; j_call: TRBJ1-3; cdr3_length: 15; cdr3_aa: CASSLLSGSGNTIYF
v_call: TRBV10-3; j_call: TRBJ2-7; cdr3_length: 14; cdr3_aa: CAISEGDSPLRQYF
v_call: TRBV6-1; j_call: TRBJ1-1; cdr3_length: 15; cdr3_aa: CAIRRQGPKNTEAFF
v_call: TRBV6-1; j_call: TRBJ1-6; cdr3_length: 15; cdr3_aa: CASSAGRRGNSPLHF
v_call: TRBV2; j_call: TRBJ2-1; cdr3_length: 16; cdr3_aa: CASTASGSRSYNEQFF
v_call: TRBV4-2; j_call: TRBJ2-2; cdr3_length: 17; cdr3_aa: CASSSPSGRSNTGELFF
v_call: TRBV6-5; j_call: .; cdr3_length: 14; cdr3_aa: CASSSTDSSYEQYF
v_call: TRBV10-2; j_call: TRBJ2-7; cdr3_length: 14; cdr3_aa: CASSPHRPPYEQYF
v_call: TRBV7-2; j_call: TRBJ1-5; cdr3_length: 19; cdr3_aa: CASSHFMPDTEFHGQPQHF
v_call: TRBV28; j_call: TRBJ1-5; cdr3_length: 18; cdr3_aa: CASSPPRGRPYSNQPQHF
v_call: TRBV7-9; j_call: TRBJ2-7; cdr3_length: 15; cdr3_aa: CASSLIRGRPHEQYF
v_call: TRBV27; j_call: TRBJ2-1; cdr3_length: 14; cdr3_aa: CASSTRDYQNEQFF
v_call: TRBV5-4; j_call: TRBJ2-1; cdr3_length: 15; cdr3_aa: CASSLSARSSDEQFF
v_call: TRBV5-1; j_call: TRBJ1-1; cdr3_length: 13; cdr3_aa: CASTSRDTTEAFF
v_call: TRBV19; j_call: TRBJ2-1; cdr3_length: 13; cdr3_aa: CASTTTTNNEQFF
v_call: TRBV29-1; j_call: TRBJ2-1; cdr3_length: 14; cdr3_aa: CSVRGLAGYNEQFF
v_call: TRBV25-1; j_call: TRBJ2-7; cdr3_length: 16; cdr3_aa: CASSEYRGGHTYEQYF
v_call: TRBV7-8; j_call: TRBJ2-3; cdr3_length: 18; cdr3_aa: CASSFWAGRAGDTDTQYF
v_call: TRBV4-2; j_call: TRBJ2-3; cdr3_length: 17; cdr3_aa: CASSLDVGGRGEDTQYF
v_call: TRBV4-2; j_call: TRBJ2-5; cdr3_length: 17; cdr3_aa: CASSPRTSGRVLETQYF
v_call: TRBV6-4; j_call: TRBJ1-5; cdr3_length: 14; cdr3_aa: CASSVQAGQSPQHF
v_call: TRBV18; j_call: TRBJ2-7; cdr3_length: 12; cdr3_aa: CASQDTPYEQYF
v_call: TRBV10-2; j_call: TRBJ1-1; cdr3_length: 18; cdr3_aa: CASSDGKTGRAVNTEAFF
v_call: TRBV11-3; j_call: TRBJ2-7; cdr3_length: 14; cdr3_aa: CASTKAGQTYEQYF
v_call: TRBV12-5; j_call: TRBJ2-3; cdr3_length: 21; cdr3_aa: CASGSGAPTSGRGASTDTQYF
v_call: TRBV27; j_call: TRBJ2-3; cdr3_length: 14; cdr3_aa: CASGGGLSTDTQYF
v_call: TRBV29-1; j_call: TRBJ2-1; cdr3_length: 23; cdr3_aa: CSVEDRDRAKGTSGLGTDNEQFF
v_call: TRBV18; j_call: TRBJ2-6; cdr3_length: 16; cdr3_aa: CASSPTTGDGANVLTF
v_call: TRBV7-9; j_call: TRBJ2-7; cdr3_length: 13; cdr3_aa: CASSSVQGFEQYF